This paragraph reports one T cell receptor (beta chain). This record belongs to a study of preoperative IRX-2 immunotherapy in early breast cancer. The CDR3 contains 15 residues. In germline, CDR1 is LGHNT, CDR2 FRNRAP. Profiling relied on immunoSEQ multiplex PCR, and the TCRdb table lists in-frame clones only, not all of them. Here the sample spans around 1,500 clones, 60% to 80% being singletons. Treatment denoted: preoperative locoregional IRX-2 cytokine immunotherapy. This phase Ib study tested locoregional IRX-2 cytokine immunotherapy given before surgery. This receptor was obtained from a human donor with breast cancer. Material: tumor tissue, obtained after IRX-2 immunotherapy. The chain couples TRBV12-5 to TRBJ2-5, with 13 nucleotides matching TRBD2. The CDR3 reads CATRTSGGPQETQYF. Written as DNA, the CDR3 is TGTGCCACCCGGACTAGCGGGGGTCCACAAGAGACCCAGTACTTC.